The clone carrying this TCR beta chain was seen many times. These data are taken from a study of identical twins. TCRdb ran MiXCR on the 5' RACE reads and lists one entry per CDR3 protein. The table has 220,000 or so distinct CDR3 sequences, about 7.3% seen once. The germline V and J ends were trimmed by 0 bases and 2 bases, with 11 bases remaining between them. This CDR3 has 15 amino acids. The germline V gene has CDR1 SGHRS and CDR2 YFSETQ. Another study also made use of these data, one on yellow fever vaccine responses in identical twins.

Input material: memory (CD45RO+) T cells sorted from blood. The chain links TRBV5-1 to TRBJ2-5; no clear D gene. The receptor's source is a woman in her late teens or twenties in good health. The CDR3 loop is CASSLDGDLQETQYF. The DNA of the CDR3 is TGCGCCAGCAGCTTGGACGGTGACTTACAAGAGACCCAGTACTTC.